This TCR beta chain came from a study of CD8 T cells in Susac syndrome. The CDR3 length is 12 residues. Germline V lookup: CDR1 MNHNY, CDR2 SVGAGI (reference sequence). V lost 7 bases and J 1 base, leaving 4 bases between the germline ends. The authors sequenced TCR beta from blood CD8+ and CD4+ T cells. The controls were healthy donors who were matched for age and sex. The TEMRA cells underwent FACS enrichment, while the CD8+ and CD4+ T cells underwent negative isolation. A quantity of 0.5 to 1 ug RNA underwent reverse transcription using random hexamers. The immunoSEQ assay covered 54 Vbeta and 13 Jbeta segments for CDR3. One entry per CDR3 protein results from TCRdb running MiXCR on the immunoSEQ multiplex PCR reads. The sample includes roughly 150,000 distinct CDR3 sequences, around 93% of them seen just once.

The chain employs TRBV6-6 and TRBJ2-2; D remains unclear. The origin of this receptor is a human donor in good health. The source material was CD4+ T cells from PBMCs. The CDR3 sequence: CASTKNTGELFF. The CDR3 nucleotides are TGTGCCAGCACCAAGAACACCGGGGAGCTGTTTTTT.